The 22 T cell receptor beta chains below were found in one sample sequenced in a study of blood T cell repertoires in COVID-19. Produced via immunoSEQ multiplex PCR; TCRdb's table is partial and in-frame only. Here the sample spans around 120,000 clones, around 83% being singletons. What was sequenced was peripheral blood. The receptor set was obtained from a human donor in a cohort sampled during active COVID-19.

This chain uses TRBV6-5 with TRBJ1-3; no clear D gene. The CDR3 is 13 amino acids. In germline, CDR1 is MNHEY, CDR2 SVGAGI. V dropped 9 bases and J dropped 2 bases, with 11 bases sitting between them. The CDR3, as DNA: TGTGCCAGTTCGAGAACGACTGGAAACACCATATATTTT. Its translation is CASSRTTGNTIYF.

The chain links TRBV6-2 or TRBV6-3 to TRBJ2-5; possible D gene TRBD2, 5 bases. Deletions cut 6 bases from V and 4 bases from J, with 27 bases between. Germline-derived CDR1 and CDR2 are MNHEY and SVGEGT. The CDR3 length is 18 residues. The chain's CDR3 is CASSERTGSFPYTETQYF. The CDR3 coding sequence is TGTGCCAGCAGCGAAAGGACGGGATCATTCCCATATACAGAGACCCAGTACTTC.

The chain joins TRBV7-2 to TRBJ2-7; D might be TRBD2 (6 bases). The CDR3 covers 15 residues. With 5 bases removed from V and 2 bases from J, the gap between germline ends came to 16 bases. Germline V gene data show CDR1 as SGHTA and CDR2 as FQGNSA. CDR3 amino acids: CASSPPNREAYEQYF. The CDR3, as DNA: TGTGCCAGCAGCCCCCCGAATAGGGAGGCCTACGAGCAGTACTTC.

The rearrangement links TRBV6-1 to TRBJ1-2; TRBD1 matches 9 bases. Trimming removed 4 bases from V and 4 bases from J; junction bases left unmatched: 10. Germline V lookup: CDR1 MNHNS, CDR2 SASEGT. The CDR3 extends over 16 amino acids. The CDR3 nucleotides are TGTGCCAGCAGTGTCACAGGGGGCGCGAGTCTCTATGGCTACACCTTC. This encodes CASSVTGGASLYGYTF.

This clone was recorded once. The V gene is TRBV6-5, the J gene TRBJ2-1; a possible D gene is TRBD2 (6 bases). Trimming removed 9 bases at V and 5 bases at J, with 11 bases between. Germline assignment: CDR1 MNHEY and CDR2 SVGAGI. The CDR3 spans 12 residues. CDR3 sequence reads: CASLTGDNEQFF. The CDR3 DNA sequence: TGTGCCAGTCTAACGGGGGACAATGAGCAGTTCTTC.

This rearrangement joins TRBV9 to TRBJ2-5; TRBD2 matches 8 bases. Germline trimming cut 4 bases from V and 2 bases from J; bases unmatched to any gene: 4. Per germline, CDR1 SGDLS and CDR2 YYNGEE. The CDR3 has 14 amino acids. This CDR3 is CASSPSGGQETQYF. The CDR3 DNA follows: TGTGCCAGCAGCCCGAGCGGGGGACAAGAGACCCAGTACTTC.

The CDR3 DNA reads TGTGCCACACCCGGGACAGGGGATGGCTACACCTTC. Translation: CATPGTGDGYTF. This rearrangement joins TRBV28 to TRBJ1-2; 10 nucleotides match TRBD1. The CDR3 totals 12 residues. V shed 10 bases, J shed 6 bases, and the junction held 5 bases outside the gene matches. Germline values: CDR1 MDHEN, CDR2 SYDVKM.

The rearrangement joins TRBV19 to TRBJ2-1, with 10 positions matching TRBD2. CDR1 is LNHDA, CDR2 SQIVND, per germline (reference sequence). J lost 7 bases, V lost 0 bases, and 9 bases had no gene match. The CDR3 extends over 17 amino acids. CDR3 coding DNA: TGTGCCAGTAGTATAGATCTCTTGAGCGGGGGGGCTAATGAGCAGTTCTTC. It is translated as CASSIDLLSGGANEQFF.

The chain joins TRBV12-3 or TRBV12-4 to TRBJ1-2; D gene ambiguous. Trimming left V 5 bases short and J 6 bases short, with 13 bases between. The CDR3 is 13 residues long. As DNA, the CDR3 is TGTGCCAGCAGTCCCCTCCGAGCCCATGGCTACACCTTC. Protein product: CASSPLRAHGYTF.

The V and J genes are TRBV2 and TRBJ2-1; D is unclear. This CDR3 comprises 13 residues. CDR1 and CDR2 (germline): SNHLY, FYNNEI. Trimming took 4 bases from V and 9 from J, leaving 13 bases between them. The CDR3 here is CASSGSLAGEQFF. As DNA, the CDR3 is TGTGCCAGCAGTGGCTCCCTCGCCGGTGAGCAGTTCTTC.

The gene calls are TRBV6-1 and TRBJ1-1, with D possibly TRBD1 on 6 matching bases. Germline loops: CDR1 MNHNS, CDR2 SASEGT. V dropped 3 bases and J dropped 0 bases, with 11 bases sitting between them. The CDR3 has 15 amino acids. DNA for the CDR3: TGTGCCAGCAGTGACGTATCAGGGGTGAACACTGAAGCTTTCTTT. It is translated as CASSDVSGVNTEAFF.

The CDR3 DNA follows: TGTGCCAGCTCACCACCGGCGCCTAGCGGGGACCAAGAGACCCAGTACTTC. Protein: CASSPPAPSGDQETQYF. The chain is built from TRBV18 and TRBJ2-5; 9 bases are a match to TRBD2. The CDR3 contains 17 residues. V was clipped by 0 bases and J by 0 bases; unmatched bases: 5. From germline, CDR1 is KGHSH and CDR2 LQKENI.

The chain links TRBV3-1 (or the pseudogene TRBV3-2) to TRBJ1-5; 7 bases line up with TRBD1. The CDR3 runs to 15 residues. Germline assignment: CDR1 LGHDT and CDR2 YNNKEL (reference sequence). V shed 1 base, J shed 5 bases, and the junction held 5 bases outside the gene matches. The CDR3 protein is CASSQAQGGDQPQHF. The DNA for the CDR3 is TGTGCCAGCAGCCAAGCCCAGGGGGGTGATCAGCCCCAGCATTTT.

V gene TRBV7-2 combines with J gene TRBJ2-3, with 8 nucleotides matching TRBD1. This CDR3 region has 16 residues. From germline, CDR1 is SGHTA and CDR2 FQGNSA. The V and J ends lost 1 base and 6 bases, in that order; junction bases with no gene match: 9. The chain's CDR3 is CASSLVTGGSLDTQYF. CDR3 in DNA: TGTGCCAGCAGCTTAGTAACAGGGGGGAGTCTGGATACGCAGTATTTT.

The chain uses TRBV12-3 or TRBV12-4 and TRBJ1-2; a weak D match, TRBD1 (6 bases). This CDR3 is built from 13 residues. Trimming took 2 bases from V and 6 from J, leaving 10 bases between them. The DNA of the CDR3 is TGTGCCAGCAGTTTACAGGGGATAGATGGCTACACCTTC. This encodes CASSLQGIDGYTF.

The gene calls are TRBV5-1 and TRBJ2-5; TRBD1 matches at 7 bases. This CDR3 region has 15 residues. Germline CDR1 SGHRS, CDR2 YFSETQ. With 4 bases clipped from V and 3 bases from J, the junction kept 9 bases outside the gene matches. The CDR3 protein is CASSTRTGTEETQYF. For the CDR3, the DNA is TGCGCCAGCAGCACCCGAACCGGGACAGAAGAGACCCAGTACTTC.

The CDR3 DNA sequence: TGTGCCACCTCGGCAGGGTATGGCACAGATACGCAGTATTTT. As protein: CATSAGYGTDTQYF. The chain employs TRBV19 and TRBJ2-3; TRBD1 is a possible D gene (5 bases). Looked up from germline, CDR1 is LNHDA and CDR2 is SQIVND (reference sequence). Between the trimmed V and J ends, which lost 10 bases and 1 base, there was a span of 15 bases. There are 14 residues in the CDR3.

V gene TRBV11-3 combines with J gene TRBJ2-5, with no clear D. The CDR3 consists of 13 residues. V was trimmed by 1 base and J by 5 bases, leaving 8 bases between them. Germline V gives CDR1 SGHNT, CDR2 YENEEA. This CDR3 is CASSLGLHETQYF. The CDR3 DNA is TGTGCCAGCAGCTTAGGGCTCCACGAGACCCAGTACTTC. The variable domain in full, completed from reference TRBV11-3 and TRBJ2-5, reads EAGVVQSPRYKIIEKKQPVAFWCNPISGHNTLYWYLQNLGQGPELLIRYENEEAVDDSQLPKDRFSAERLKGVDSTLKIQPAELGDSAVYLCASSLGLHETQYFGPGTRLLVL.

This chain uses TRBV6-6 with TRBJ2-7; 8 bases fit TRBD2. CDR3 size: 16 residues. Germline CDR1 and CDR2: MNHNY and SVGAGI (reference sequence). Trimming cost V 3 bases and J 5 bases; bases outside gene matches: 12. CDR3 bases: TGTGCCAGCAGTTATTCCGAGCCCGGACTAGCTGACGAGCAGTACTTC. It specifies CASSYSEPGLADEQYF.

The J gene is TRBJ1-1, the V gene TRBV28, with TRBD1 identical over 7 bases. CDR3 length equals 17 residues. With 5 bases clipped from V and 3 bases from J, the junction kept 15 bases outside the gene matches. Germline V gene data show CDR1 as MDHEN and CDR2 as SYDVKM. The CDR3 spells CASSPSLGGGRDTEAFF. DNA for the CDR3: TGTGCCAGCAGTCCCAGTCTTGGAGGGGGCCGGGACACTGAAGCTTTCTTT.

V and J are TRBV6-1 and TRBJ1-1; 7 bases fit TRBD1. J gave up 11 bases and V 1 base, and 7 bases lay outside the gene matches. Germline CDR1 is MNHNS and CDR2 is SASEGT. The CDR3 contains 13 residues. CDR3 protein: CASSEGYRGRAFF. DNA for the CDR3: TGTGCCAGCAGTGAAGGCTACAGGGGTAGGGCTTTCTTT.

A few counts support this clone. This chain connects TRBV5-1 to TRBJ2-3; weak D call: TRBD2 (5 bases). The CDR3 has 15 residues. The germline V gene encodes CDR1 SGHRS and CDR2 YFSETQ. V was pared by 2 bases and J by 1 base, with 11 bases between. In DNA, the CDR3 is TGCGCCAGCAGCTTTAGAGGGCTGGGCACAGATACGCAGTATTTT. Translated: CASSFRGLGTDTQYF.